This is a list of T cell receptor beta chains from one sample in a study of T-cell reconstitution after alpha-beta-depleted transplantation in children. TCRdb reanalysed the PCR reads using MiXCR and keeps one entry per CDR3 protein. This table has about 900,000 distinct CDR3 sequences, around 30% appearing once. Material: PBMCs, mostly from graft donor cells, obtained 360 days after TCRalphabeta/CD19-depleted stem cell transplant. The receptors were gathered from a boy less than two years old who had a stem cell transplant for SCID, so the T cells may come from the graft donor. CDR3s include the opening cysteine and the closing phenylalanine or tryptophan. The D gene is left open where the match is weak. Not every row has a clone size; where given, it reads once, few, many or a size class.

>.|TRBV5-1|.|TRBJ2-1
CASSSSLGPGHNEQFF
TGCGCCAGCAGCTCTTCCCTTGGGCCGGGCCACAATGAGCAGTTCTTC
>many|TRBV7-3|TRBD2|TRBJ2-1
CASSLRAIAGGYESYNEQFF
TGTGCCAGCAGCTTAAGGGCTATAGCGGGGGGCTATGAAAGCTACAATGAGCAGTTCTTC
>.|TRBV7-9|TRBD2|TRBJ2-5
CASTDGGEGTQYF
TGTGCCAGCACGGACGGGGGGGAGGGGACCCAGTACTTC
>.|TRBV20-1|.|TRBJ2-7
CSARGGRVYEQYF
TGCAGTGCTAGAGGGGGCAGGGTCTACGAGCAGTACTTC
>.|TRBV6-5|.|TRBJ2-3
CASSSRNTQYF
TGTGCCAGCAGTTCTAGGAATACGCAGTATTTT
>.|TRBV4-3|.|TRBJ2-5
CASSQDHPGGLRYETQYF
TGCGCCAGCAGCCAAGATCATCCTGGGGGCCTTCGGTATGAGACCCAGTACTTC
>.|TRBV11-2|.|TRBJ2-2
CASSLVIALNTGELFF
TGTGCCAGCAGCTTAGTGATAGCCCTGAACACCGGGGAGCTGTTTTTT
>few|TRBV5-1|TRBD1|TRBJ2-3
CASSLELTGVMVTDTQYF
TGCGCCAGCAGCCTGGAATTGACAGGGGTAATGGTGACAGATACGCAGTATTTT
>few|TRBV5-5|.|TRBJ1-1
CASSLFPRRNTEAFF
TGTGCCAGCAGCTTGTTTCCCCGGCGGAACACTGAAGCTTTCTTT
>few|TRBV10-3|TRBD1|TRBJ2-3
CAISRSGQASSTDTQYF
TGTGCCATCAGCCGATCCGGACAGGCATCTAGCACAGATACGCAGTATTTT
>.|TRBV29-1|.|TRBJ2-5
CSVPQGQETQYF
TGCAGCGTGCCGCAGGGACAAGAGACCCAGTACTTC
>few|TRBV5-1|TRBD1|TRBJ2-5
CASSFGQGARGETQYF
TGCGCCAGCAGCTTTGGACAGGGGGCGCGGGGAGAGACCCAGTACTTC
>few|TRBV29-1|.|TRBJ1-4
CSVTTYGANEKLFF
TGCAGCGTGACAACATACGGGGCAAATGAAAAACTGTTTTTT
>.|TRBV20-1|.|TRBJ1-2
CSAPVAGGYTF
TGCAGTGCTCCGGTGGCCGGTGGCTACACCTTC
>.|TRBV20-1|.|TRBJ2-3
CSARDRGGTDTQYF
TGCAGTGCTAGAGATCGGGGAGGCACAGATACGCAGTATTTT
>.|TRBV5-1|.|TRBJ2-3
CASSLGLIFYPDTQYF
TGCGCCAGCAGCTTGGGCTTGATCTTCTATCCAGATACGCAGTATTTT
>few|TRBV11-1|.|TRBJ2-1
CASSPTGVLHPSSYNEQFF
TGTGCCAGCAGCCCGACAGGAGTTCTGCACCCAAGCTCCTACAATGAGCAGTTCTTC
>.|TRBV3-1|.|TRBJ1-1
CASSQPPGGGDPLNTEAFF
TGTGCCAGCAGCCAGCCACCGGGGGGGGGAGATCCGTTAAACACTGAAGCTTTCTTT
>few|TRBV12-3/TRBV12-4|TRBD2|TRBJ2-7
CASSLRSGGSYEQYF
TGTGCCAGCAGCTTAAGGTCGGGGGGTTCGTACGAGCAGTACTTC
>.|TRBV7-6|.|TRBJ1-1
CASSLETSHFFEAFF
TGTGCCAGCAGCTTAGAGACCAGTCACTTTTTTGAAGCTTTCTTT